Listed below are T cell receptor beta chains from one sample, sequenced in a study of cytomegalovirus exposure and HLA in healthy donors. Only in-frame clones appear in the TCRdb table, and some are missing; sequencing was by immunoSEQ multiplex PCR. This sample has around 140,000 clones, with approximately 60% found just once. The sequenced sample consisted of PBMCs. Source of these receptors: a woman in her thirties or forties in good health and CMV-seronegative. Each CDR3 is given with its conserved first and last residue. The D gene is left open where the match is weak. Size tells how often a clone was seen (once, few, many) or the class of an expanded clone, and some rows leave it out.

d_gene	v_gene	abundance	j_gene	CDR3nt	CDR3aa
TRBD1	TRBV9	-	TRBJ1-2	TGTGCCAGCAGCGCCAATCTACAGGGGGCTTATTATGGCTACACCTTC	CASSANLQGAYYGYTF
-	TRBV23-1	few	TRBJ2-2	TGCGCCAGACAGGCTGTCGGGGAGCTGTTTTTT	CARQAVGELFF
TRBD1	TRBV7-9	once	TRBJ1-1	TGTGCCAGCACCCCCACGTCCAGGGGGGAAGCTTTCTTT	CASTPTSRGEAFF
TRBD2	TRBV2	-	TRBJ2-2	TGTGCCAGCAGCAGCGGGGGGTGGAACACCGGGGAGCTGTTTTTT	CASSSGGWNTGELFF
TRBD2	TRBV7-9	-	TRBJ2-3	TGTGCCAGCAGCTCAGCCAGCGGGGGGACAGATACGCAGTATTTT	CASSSASGGTDTQYF
TRBD2	TRBV7-3	few	TRBJ2-5	TGTGCCAGCAGCCCTAGGGCGGGGGGGCAAGAGACCCAGTACTTC	CASSPRAGGQETQYF
-	TRBV29-1	-	TRBJ1-4	TGCAGCGCTCAGGGGTCCCCTAATGAAAAACTGTTTTTT	CSAQGSPNEKLFF
-	TRBV5-1	-	TRBJ1-4	TGCGCCAGCAGCTTGATGGCAGGTGGTGCAACTAATGAAAAACTGTTTTTT	CASSLMAGGATNEKLFF
-	TRBV19	-	TRBJ2-2	TGTGCCAGTAGCAATCCAAACCTAGGGGCCGGGGAGCTGTTTTTT	CASSNPNLGAGELFF
-	TRBV28	-	TRBJ1-1	TGTGCCAGCAGTTCCCCGGGACACACGAACACTGAAGCTTTCTTT	CASSSPGHTNTEAFF
TRBD2	TRBV9	-	TRBJ2-5	TGTGCCAGCAGCGTAGTTGCTAGCGGGGAACAAGAGACCCAGTACTTC	CASSVVASGEQETQYF
-	TRBV30	-	TRBJ1-4	TGTGCCTGGAGTATGGACAGAAGTAATGAAAAACTGTTTTTT	CAWSMDRSNEKLFF
-	TRBV4-3	-	TRBJ2-7	TGCGCCAGCAGCCTGGAAGAGGGTTCCTACGAGCAGTACTTC	CASSLEEGSYEQYF